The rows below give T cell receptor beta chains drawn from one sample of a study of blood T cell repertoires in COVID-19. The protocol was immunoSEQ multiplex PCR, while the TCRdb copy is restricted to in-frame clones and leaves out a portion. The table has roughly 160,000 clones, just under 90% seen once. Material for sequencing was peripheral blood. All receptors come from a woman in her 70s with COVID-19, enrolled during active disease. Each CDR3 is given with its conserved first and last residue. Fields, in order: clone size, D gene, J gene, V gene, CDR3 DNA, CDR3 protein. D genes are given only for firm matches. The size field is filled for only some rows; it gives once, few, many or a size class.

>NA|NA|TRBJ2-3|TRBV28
TGTGCCAGCAGTTCGGGTGACCGCACAGATACGCAGTATTTT
CASSSGDRTDTQYF
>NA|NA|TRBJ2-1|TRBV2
TGTGCCAGCGGACAGACCTACAATGAGCAGTTCTTC
CASGQTYNEQFF
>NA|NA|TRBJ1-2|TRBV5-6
TGTGCCAGCAGCGCGAGTAGAGAATATGGCTACACCTTC
CASSASREYGYTF
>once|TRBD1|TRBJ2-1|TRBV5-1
TGCGCCAGCAGCTCGGACAGGCGTGGGGGCAATGAGCAGTTCTTC
CASSSDRRGGNEQFF
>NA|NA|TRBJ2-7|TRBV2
TGTGCCAGCAGTCGCGCGGGACCCACCTACGAGCAGTACTTC
CASSRAGPTYEQYF
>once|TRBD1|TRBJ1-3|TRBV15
TGTGCCACCAGCAGCCGAGGGACAGCTGCTACTGGAAACACCATATATTTT
CATSSRGTAATGNTIYF
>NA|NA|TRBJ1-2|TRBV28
TGTGCCAGCAGTCATTCTATTAAAGGGGGTGTGGGCTACACCTTC
CASSHSIKGGVGYTF
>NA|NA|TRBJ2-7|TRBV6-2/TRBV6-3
TGTGCCAGCAGCCCAAGGACGGGAGTCGGCGAGCAGTACTTC
CASSPRTGVGEQYF
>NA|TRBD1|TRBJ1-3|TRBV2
TGTGCCAGCAGTGCCGACAGGGCGTCTGGAAACACCATATATTTT
CASSADRASGNTIYF
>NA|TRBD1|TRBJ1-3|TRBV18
TGTGCCAGCTCCGGACAGGGTTCGGGAAACACCATATATTTT
CASSGQGSGNTIYF
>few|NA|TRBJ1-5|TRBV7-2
TGTGCCAGCAGCAAACAGGGTCAGCCCCAGCATTTT
CASSKQGQPQHF
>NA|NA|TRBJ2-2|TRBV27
TGTGCCAGCAGTTTAAACAGGGCAGCGAACACCGGGGAGCTGTTTTTT
CASSLNRAANTGELFF
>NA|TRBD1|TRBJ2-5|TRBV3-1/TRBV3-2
TGTGCCAGCAGCCTAACACTAGGACAGGGAGGCGAGACCCAGTACTTC
CASSLTLGQGGETQYF
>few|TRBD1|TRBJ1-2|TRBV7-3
TGTGCCAGCAGCTTAGCGGGACAGGCTTATGGCTACACCTTC
CASSLAGQAYGYTF
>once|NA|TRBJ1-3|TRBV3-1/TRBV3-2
TGTGCCAGCGTCGGAGACACCATATATTTT
CASVGDTIYF
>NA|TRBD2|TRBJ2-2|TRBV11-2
TGTGCCAGCAGCTTTACTAGCGCGGCCGGGGAGCTGTTTTTT
CASSFTSAAGELFF
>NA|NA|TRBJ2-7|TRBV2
TGTGCCAGCAGAGAAACACCGTACCACTACGAGCAGTACTTC
CASRETPYHYEQYF
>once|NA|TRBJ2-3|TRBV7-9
TGTGCCAGCAGCTTACAGGGACTTCAGGATGGGGATACGCAGTATTTT
CASSLQGLQDGDTQYF
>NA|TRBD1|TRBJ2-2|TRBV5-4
TGTGCCAGCAGCTCCCCCAATGACAGGGGGCGAACCGGGGAGCTGTTTTTT
CASSSPNDRGRTGELFF
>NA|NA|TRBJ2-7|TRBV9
TGTGCCAGCAGCGGTGCCAGCTCCTACGAGCAGTACTTC
CASSGASSYEQYF
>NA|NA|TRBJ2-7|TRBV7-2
TGTGCCAGCAGCCAGGGACTTAGGCCGGGTGAGCAGTACTTC
CASSQGLRPGEQYF
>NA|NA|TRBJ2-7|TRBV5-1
TGCGCCAGCAGCCATGGACAGCGCAACCCCTACGAGCAGTACTTC
CASSHGQRNPYEQYF
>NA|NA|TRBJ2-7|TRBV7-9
TGTGCCAGCAGCTTATCCGGACACTGGGGAGAGCAGTACTTC
CASSLSGHWGEQYF
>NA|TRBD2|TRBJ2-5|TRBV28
TGTGCCAGCAGTTTAGCGGGGGGCCACCAAGAGACCCAGTACTTC
CASSLAGGHQETQYF
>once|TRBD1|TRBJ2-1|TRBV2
TGTGCCAGCAGTGAAAGGGGGCCATCCTACAATGAGCAGTTCTTC
CASSERGPSYNEQFF
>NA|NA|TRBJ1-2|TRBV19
TGTGCCAGTAGTACCGGGACATTGGTTTACGGCTACACCTTC
CASSTGTLVYGYTF
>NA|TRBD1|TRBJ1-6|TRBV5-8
TGTGCCAGCAGCTTCCGCGGACAGGGAATTCTGACTTCACCCCTCCACTTT
CASSFRGQGILTSPLHF
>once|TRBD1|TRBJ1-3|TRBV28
TGTGCCAGCAGTAAGCAGGGGGCGGCCGGAAACACCATATATTTT
CASSKQGAAGNTIYF
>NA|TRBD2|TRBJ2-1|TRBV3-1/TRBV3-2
TGTGCCAGCAGCCAATCCCCGGGACTAGCGGGGGTCTACGTCTCCTACAATGAGCAGTTCTTC
CASSQSPGLAGVYVSYNEQFF
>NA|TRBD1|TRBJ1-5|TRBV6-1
TGTGCCAGCAGTGAAGGAGGGGGGACAGGGGGTTTCTATAGCAATCAGCCCCAGCATTTT
CASSEGGGTGGFYSNQPQHF
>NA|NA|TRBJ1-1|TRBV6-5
TGTGCCAGCCAGGTGAACAGGGATGGGACTGAAGCTTTCTTT
CASQVNRDGTEAFF
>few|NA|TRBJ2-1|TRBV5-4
TGTGCCAGCAGCCGGACAGCTGACTCCTACAATGAGCAGTTCTTC
CASSRTADSYNEQFF
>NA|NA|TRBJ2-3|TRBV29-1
TGCAGCGTTGGTCCGGAGAGCACAGATACGCAGTATTTT
CSVGPESTDTQYF
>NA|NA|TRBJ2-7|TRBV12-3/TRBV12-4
TGTGCCAGCAGTTTAGACACCTTCTACGAGCAGTACTTC
CASSLDTFYEQYF
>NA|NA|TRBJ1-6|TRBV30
TGTGCCTGGAGTGTGAGAGGTAGCAATTCACCCCTCCACTTT
CAWSVRGSNSPLHF
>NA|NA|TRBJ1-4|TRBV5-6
TGTGCCAGCAGCCTATCTTGGGGCGGCAGAAAAGAAAAACTGTTTTTT
CASSLSWGGRKEKLFF
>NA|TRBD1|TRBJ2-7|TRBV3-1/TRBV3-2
TGTGCCAGCAGCCAATGGACAGGGAGCCACGAGCAGTACTTC
CASSQWTGSHEQYF
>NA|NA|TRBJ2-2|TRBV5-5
TGTGCCAGCAGCTTGAACACCCTGAACACCGGGGAGCTGTTTTTT
CASSLNTLNTGELFF
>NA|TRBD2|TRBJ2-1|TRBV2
TGTGCCAGCAGTGAGGGACTAGCGGGGGCGGAACAGTTCTTC
CASSEGLAGAEQFF
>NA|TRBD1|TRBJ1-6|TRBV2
TGTGCCAGCAGTGGACAGGGGGGAAATTCACCCCTCCACTTT
CASSGQGGNSPLHF
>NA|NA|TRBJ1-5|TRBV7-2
TGTGCCAGCAGCTTAGAGTGGCAAAGCAATCAGCCCCAGCATTTT
CASSLEWQSNQPQHF
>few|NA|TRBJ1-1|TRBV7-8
TGTGCCAGCAGCTTACTAGCCGGGGAGGGATCTTTCTTT
CASSLLAGEGSFF
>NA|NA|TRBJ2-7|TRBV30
TGTGCCTGGAGTGGGGGACAACACTACGAGCAGTACTTC
CAWSGGQHYEQYF
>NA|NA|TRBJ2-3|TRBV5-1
TGCGCCAGCAGCCCCGGGGTTGGCACAGATACGCAGTATTTT
CASSPGVGTDTQYF
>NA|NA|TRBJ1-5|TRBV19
TGTGCCAGTAGTATAGACAGGGTGGAACAGCCCCAGCATTTT
CASSIDRVEQPQHF
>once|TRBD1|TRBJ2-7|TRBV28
TGTGCCAGCAGTTTGCAGGGGGCGATGGGGCAGTACTTC
CASSLQGAMGQYF
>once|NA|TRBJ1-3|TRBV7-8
TGTGCCAGCAGCTTAGGGGTAACGCTAGCGTACACCATATATTTT
CASSLGVTLAYTIYF
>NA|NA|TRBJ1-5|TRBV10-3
TGTGCCATCAGAGACAATAATCAGCCCCAGCATTTT
CAIRDNNQPQHF
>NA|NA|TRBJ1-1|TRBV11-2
TGTGCCAGCAGTCAGACGGGGGTCGGAGCTGAAGCTTTCTTT
CASSQTGVGAEAFF
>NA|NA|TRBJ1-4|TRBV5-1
TGCGCCAGCAGCTTACAGGGAGATGGGTCTAATGAAAAACTGTTTTTT
CASSLQGDGSNEKLFF
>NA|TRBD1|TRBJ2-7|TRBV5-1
TGCGCCAGCAGCATCGGGACAGGGGCATACTACGAGCAGTACTTC
CASSIGTGAYYEQYF
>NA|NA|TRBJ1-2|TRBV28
TGTGCCAGCAGTTTAGCAGGGAACTATGGCTACACCTTC
CASSLAGNYGYTF
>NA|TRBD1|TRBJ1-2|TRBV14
TGTGCCAGCAGCCAGGGACAGGCGATCTATGGCTACACCTTC
CASSQGQAIYGYTF
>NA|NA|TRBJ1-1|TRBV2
TGTGCCAGCAGGGGGTCGACAGTCAACACTGAAGCTTTCTTT
CASRGSTVNTEAFF
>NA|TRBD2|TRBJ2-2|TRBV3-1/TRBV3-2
TGTGCCAGCAGCCAAGCGGCTAGCGGGGGGTTCACCGGGGAGCTGTTTTTT
CASSQAASGGFTGELFF
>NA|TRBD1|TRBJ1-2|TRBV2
TGTGCCAGCAGGGAGGGACAGGGGGCAGGGTATGGCTACACCTTC
CASREGQGAGYGYTF
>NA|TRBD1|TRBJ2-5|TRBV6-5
TGTGCCAGCAGTTACTCGGCAGGGGGAGAGACCCAGTACTTC
CASSYSAGGETQYF
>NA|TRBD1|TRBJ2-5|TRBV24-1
TGTGCCACCAGTGATGTGACAGGGGGGACAGAGACCCAGTACTTC
CATSDVTGGTETQYF
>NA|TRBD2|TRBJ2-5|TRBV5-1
TGCGCCAGCAGCTTGGGACTAGCGGGGCAAGAGACCCAGTACTTC
CASSLGLAGQETQYF
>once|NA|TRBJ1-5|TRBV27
TGTGCCAGCAGTTTCCGGGGTAATCAGCCCCAGCATTTT
CASSFRGNQPQHF